The 21 T cell receptor beta chains given below trace back to one sample, sequenced in a study of blood T cell repertoires in COVID-19. Assay used: immunoSEQ multiplex PCR; TCRdb lists only in-frame clones, some missing. The sample consists of some 190,000 clones, 82% of them appearing once. Sequencing input: peripheral blood. Receptors were obtained from a woman of 80 years or more with active or convalescent COVID-19.

The J gene is TRBJ2-3, the V gene TRBV7-9; TRBD2 aligns across 11 bases. The V and J ends lost 6 bases and 8 bases, in that order; junction bases with no gene match: 10. CDR3 length equals 15 residues. CDR1 and CDR2 from the germline V gene are SEHNR and FQNEAQ (reference sequence). CDR3 amino acids: CASRSTSGGIGTQYF. The CDR3 DNA is TGTGCCAGCAGGTCTACTAGCGGGGGCATTGGTACGCAGTATTTT.

This clone was detected once. The V call is TRBV6-5, the J call TRBJ2-3; TRBD1 aligns across 8 bases. This CDR3 comprises 16 residues. J was trimmed by 4 bases and V by 4 bases; bases with no gene match: 10. CDR1 and CDR2 (germline): MNHEY, SVGAGI. The CDR3 DNA reads as TGTGCCAGCAGTTTTGGACAGGGAATGTGGGCAGATACGCAGTATTTT. As protein: CASSFGQGMWADTQYF.

This chain uses TRBV20-1 with TRBJ1-1, with a weak D call TRBD1 (6 bases). This CDR3 has 11 residues. Germline V gene lookup returns CDR1 DFQATT and CDR2 SNEGSKA (reference sequence). V lost 4 bases and J lost 11, with 14 bases in between. CDR3 sequence: CSATRDITAFF. For the CDR3, the DNA is TGCAGTGCTACCCGGGACATTACCGCTTTCTTT.

The chain uses TRBV11-2 and TRBJ1-3, with a possible D match to TRBD1 (5 bases). CDR1 SGHAT and CDR2 FQNNGV come from the germline V gene. The CDR3 is 14 residues long. V was cut by 5 bases and J by 4 bases, with 12 bases left in between. The CDR3 DNA sequence: TGTGCCAGCAGCCCGGCAGGGCTGGGAAACACCATATATTTT. Protein: CASSPAGLGNTIYF.

The chain links TRBV5-1 to TRBJ2-7, with TRBD2 matching over 8 bases. The CDR3 sequence is 14 residues long. CDR1 is SGHRS, CDR2 YFSETQ, per germline. The V and J ends lost 4 bases and 3 bases, in that order; junction bases with no gene match: 6. CDR3 loop: CASSTAGTSYEQYF. CDR3 sequence (DNA): TGCGCCAGCAGCACCGCCGGGACTAGCTACGAGCAGTACTTC. The complete variable domain, with remaining parts taken from reference TRBV5-1 and TRBJ2-7, reads KAGVTQTPRYLIKTRGQQVTLSCSPISGHRSVSWYQQTPGQGLQFLFEYFSETQRNKGNFPGRFSGRQFSNSRSEMNVSTLELGDSALYLCASSTAGTSYEQYFGPGTRLTVT.

This chain uses TRBV14 with TRBJ2-3; D is undetermined. There are 15 residues in the CDR3. Deletions cut 4 bases from V and 2 bases from J, with 13 bases between. Germline V gene sequence: CDR1 SGHDN, CDR2 FVKESK. The CDR3 nucleotides are TGTGCCAGCAGCCTACGAACTCGGTACACAGATACGCAGTATTTT. Encoded protein: CASSLRTRYTDTQYF. The whole variable domain, remainder taken from reference TRBV14 and TRBJ2-3, is EAGVTQFPSHSVIEKGQTVTLRCDPISGHDNLYWYRRVMGKEIKFLLHFVKESKQDESGMPNNRFLAERTGGTYSTLKVQPAELEDSGVYFCASSLRTRYTDTQYFGPGTRLTVL.

The rearrangement joins TRBV2 to TRBJ2-2, with 7 nucleotides matching TRBD1. Germline-derived CDR1 and CDR2 are SNHLY and FYNNEI. The CDR3 covers 14 residues. With V trimmed by 4 bases and J by 7 bases, 6 bases remained unmatched. The CDR3 region is CASSVQGMDGELFF. CDR3 sequence (DNA): TGTGCCAGCAGTGTACAGGGGATGGACGGGGAGCTGTTTTTT.

V usage is TRBV6-6 and J usage is TRBJ1-3; D is perhaps TRBD1 (5 bases). The CDR3 runs 14 residues. Germline V gene lookup returns CDR1 MNHNY and CDR2 SVGAGI (reference sequence). Trimming removed 7 bases from V and 2 bases from J, with 12 bases in between. The CDR3 DNA follows: TGTGCCAGCACCTACGGGGGTACTGGAAACACCATATATTTT. Amino acids: CASTYGGTGNTIYF.

This chain connects TRBV10-1 to TRBJ2-5; 8 bases fit TRBD1. This CDR3 has 16 amino acids. After removal of 2 bases from V and 1 base from J, the junction contained 6 bases not matched to a gene. Germline V gives CDR1 WNHNN, CDR2 SYGVQD (reference sequence). As DNA, the CDR3 is TGCGCCAGCAGTGAGAGGAGGACAGGGCGCCAAGAGACCCAGTACTTC. Its protein product is CASSERRTGRQETQYF.

Comment on this clone: Other DNA variants within this sample encode the same CDR3. V usage is TRBV9 and J usage is TRBJ2-3; perhaps TRBD2 as D (6 bases). The germline V gene encodes CDR1 SGDLS and CDR2 YYNGEE. The CDR3 is made up of 15 amino acids. The germline V and J ends were trimmed by 0 bases and 0 bases, with 8 bases remaining between them. The DNA for the CDR3 is TGTGCCAGCAGCGTAGCGGGAGTAAGCACAGATACGCAGTATTTT. Amino acid sequence: CASSVAGVSTDTQYF.

The chain combines TRBV19 with TRBJ1-2; perhaps TRBD1 as D (5 bases). Germline assignment: CDR1 LNHDA and CDR2 SQIVND (reference sequence). The CDR3 runs 14 residues. Trimming pared 5 bases from V and 3 bases from J, leaving 13 bases between. The CDR3, as DNA: TGTGCCAGTAGTCCGGGGGACTATTACTATGGCTACACCTTC. It yields the protein CASSPGDYYYGYTF.

The gene calls are TRBV10-2 and TRBJ2-5; 10 bases match TRBD1. The V gene end was trimmed by 8 bases and the J gene end by 3 bases; junction bases not matched to a gene: 24. Germline V gene sequence: CDR1 WSHSY, CDR2 SAAADI. The CDR3 consists of 20 residues. Here the CDR3 DNA reads TGCGCCAGCTGGTACACCGGGACAGGGGTTGCGGGAGACTTGAAAGAGACCCAGTACTTC. This codes for CASWYTGTGVAGDLKETQYF.

The gene calls are TRBV5-6 and TRBJ1-5; 7 positions agree with TRBD1. CDR3 length: 14 residues. The germline V gene has CDR1 SGHDT and CDR2 YYEEEE. V was clipped by 4 bases and J by 4 bases; unmatched bases: 5. In DNA, the CDR3 is TGTGCCAGCAGCCCCCGGGACAGAAATCAGCCCCAGCATTTT. Amino acids: CASSPRDRNQPQHF. Filled out from reference TRBV5-6 and TRBJ1-5, the complete variable domain reads DAGVTQSPTHLIKTRGQQVTLRCSPKSGHDTVSWYQQALGQGPQFIFQYYEEEERQRGNFPDRFSGHQFPNYSSELNVNALLLGDSALYLCASSPRDRNQPQHFGDGTRLSIL.

V and J are TRBV4-1 and TRBJ1-1; TRBD1 aligns across 12 bases. Trimming removed 4 bases from V and 6 bases from J; junction bases left unmatched: 9. From germline, CDR1 is MGHRA and CDR2 YSYEKL. CDR3 length: 16 residues. The CDR3 region is CASSPPGTGGEPEAFF. CDR3 nucleotides: TGCGCCAGCAGCCCCCCCGGGACAGGGGGCGAACCTGAAGCTTTCTTT.

The V call is TRBV28, the J call TRBJ2-3, with 7 nucleotides matching TRBD2. With 6 bases clipped from V and 4 bases from J, the junction kept 7 bases outside the gene matches. The CDR3 spans 14 residues. CDR1 and CDR2 from the germline V gene are MDHEN and SYDVKM. The CDR3 spells CASRVREGADTQYF. The CDR3 coding sequence is TGTGCCAGCAGGGTTAGGGAGGGCGCAGATACGCAGTATTTT. Drawing the rest from reference TRBV28 and TRBJ2-3, the complete variable domain is DVKVTQSSRYLVKRTGEKVFLECVQDMDHENMFWYRQDPGLGLRLIYFSYDVKMKEKGDIPEGYSVSREKKERFSLILESASTNQTSMYLCASRVREGADTQYFGPGTRLTVL.

This rearrangement joins TRBV2 to TRBJ2-1, with 8 bases identical to TRBD2. The CDR3 sequence is 16 residues long. CDR1 and CDR2 from the germline V gene are SNHLY and FYNNEI. V was clipped by 4 bases and J by 4 bases; unmatched bases: 9. As DNA, the CDR3 is TGTGCCAGCAGTGTAATTAGCGGGACCACGTACAATGAGCAGTTCTTC. Translated, it gives CASSVISGTTYNEQFF.

This clone occurred once. The chain has TRBV6-1 and TRBJ2-2; no reliable D call. V was pared by 2 bases and J by 1 base, with 8 bases between. The CDR3 has 15 amino acids. From germline, CDR1 is MNHNS and CDR2 SASEGT. The CDR3 protein is CASSELAVNTGELFF. The CDR3 DNA reads as TGTGCCAGCAGTGAATTGGCGGTGAACACCGGGGAGCTGTTTTTT.

The gene calls are TRBV6-1 and TRBJ1-3; a weak D match, TRBD1 (5 bases). Germline V gene lookup returns CDR1 MNHNS and CDR2 SASEGT. The germline V and J ends were trimmed by 2 bases and 4 bases, with 12 bases remaining between them. The CDR3 sequence is 15 residues long. CDR3 in amino acids: CASSEPGGPGNTIYF. The CDR3 DNA reads TGTGCCAGCAGTGAACCGGGGGGTCCCGGAAACACCATATATTTT.

The V call is TRBV3-1 (or the pseudogene TRBV3-2), the J call TRBJ1-2; 8 nucleotides align to TRBD1. The V gene's germline CDR1 is LGHDT and CDR2 YNNKEL (reference sequence). V was pared by 4 bases and J by 6 bases, with 7 bases of the junction left unmatched. This CDR3 comprises 14 residues. The CDR3 loop reads CASSPWTGFDGYTF. CDR3 bases: TGTGCCAGCAGCCCGTGGACAGGGTTCGATGGCTACACCTTC.

The chain carries TRBV28 and TRBJ1-2; TRBD1 is a possible D gene (6 bases). The CDR3 loop spans 13 amino acids. Germline loops: CDR1 MDHEN, CDR2 SYDVKM. Trimming cost V 11 bases and J 12 bases, with 25 bases left between them. DNA of the CDR3: TGTGCCCGCCGTTTTGCGGGGGCGGGGGGCAACACCTTC. Residues: CARRFAGAGGNTF.

The V call is TRBV5-1, the J call TRBJ2-1; possible D gene TRBD2, 6 bases. V gave up 4 bases and J gave up 4 bases, with 18 bases separating them. Germline V gene data show CDR1 as SGHRS and CDR2 as YFSETQ. The CDR3 totals 16 residues. Here the CDR3 reads CASSPIGGKRYNEQFF. CDR3 DNA sequence: TGCGCCAGCAGCCCTATTGGCGGGAAAAGGTACAATGAGCAGTTCTTC.